The rows below give T cell receptor beta chains drawn from one sample of a study of T-cell reconstitution after alpha-beta-depleted transplantation in children. TCRdb processed the PCR reads anew with MiXCR; each CDR3 protein has one entry. Of around 480,000 distinct CDR3 sequences in the sample, less than 35% are singletons; the top ten hold around 2.5%. The sequenced sample was PBMCs from the stem cell graft donor, obtained from the stem cell graft. Receptor source: a human donor who donated a stem cell graft to a child with aplastic anemia. Both conserved end residues are part of each CDR3. The D gene is left open where the match is weak. A clone size is listed for some rows: how often the clone was seen (once, few, many), or a class if it is expanded.

J gene	V gene	clone size	D gene	CDR3 protein	CDR3 DNA
TRBJ2-5	TRBV18	.	.	CASSQGPVEDQYF	TGTGCCAGCTCTCAAGGACCGGTGGAGGACCAGTACTTC
TRBJ1-1	TRBV29-1	few	.	CSVEVNMNTEAFF	TGCAGCGTTGAAGTCAACATGAACACTGAAGCTTTCTTT
TRBJ1-2	TRBV10-3	few	.	CAISGTGQNYGYTF	TGTGCCATCAGTGGTACAGGACAAAACTATGGCTACACCTTC
TRBJ1-5	TRBV30	few	TRBD1	CAWSVPYRGRNQPQHF	TGTGCCTGGAGTGTACCTTACAGGGGACGCAATCAGCCCCAGCATTTT
TRBJ2-3	TRBV11-2	.	.	CASSLVTTQYF	TGTGCCAGCAGCTTAGTTACTACGCAGTATTTT
TRBJ1-2	TRBV7-9	.	.	CASSLAAGLGYGYTF	TGTGCCAGCAGCTTAGCTGCAGGGCTCGGCTATGGCTACACCTTC
TRBJ1-1	TRBV2	.	.	CASSQTGRNTEAFF	TGTGCCAGCAGTCAAACGGGACGGAACACTGAAGCTTTCTTT
TRBJ2-5	TRBV6-1	.	.	CASSETHQETQYF	TGTGCCAGCAGTGAAACTCATCAGGAGACCCAGTACTTC
TRBJ1-1	TRBV12-3/TRBV12-4	.	.	CASRATDLFGAFF	TGTGCCAGCAGGGCGACAGACCTCTTTGGAGCTTTCTTT
TRBJ1-5	TRBV12-5	once	.	CASGLGQYSNQPQHF	TGTGCTAGTGGTTTGGGCCAGTATAGCAATCAGCCCCAGCATTTT
TRBJ2-6	TRBV6-5	.	.	CASSYTGIGANVLTF	TGTGCCAGCAGTTACACGGGGATCGGGGCCAACGTCCTGACTTTC
TRBJ2-7	TRBV7-2	.	TRBD1	CASSLGGARQGPYEQYF	TGTGCCAGCAGCTTAGGCGGAGCTCGACAGGGGCCCTACGAGCAGTACTTC
TRBJ2-1	TRBV7-2	.	.	CASSSHHPESTYNEQFF	TGTGCCAGCAGTTCCCATCACCCGGAGTCTACCTACAATGAGCAGTTCTTC
TRBJ2-6	TRBV6-4	medium-sized	.	CASSDNSGANVLTF	TGTGCCAGCAGTGACAACTCTGGGGCCAACGTCCTGACTTTC
TRBJ1-5	TRBV5-1	.	TRBD1	CASSLMGQGGQNQPQHF	TGCGCCAGCAGCTTGATGGGACAGGGGGGGCAGAATCAGCCCCAGCATTTT
TRBJ2-1	TRBV5-1	few	.	CASSLGENYNEQFF	TGCGCCAGCAGCTTGGGGGAGAACTACAATGAGCAGTTCTTC
TRBJ2-2	TRBV29-1	.	TRBD2	CSVALAGTTGELFF	TGCAGCGTTGCTCTAGCGGGCACTACCGGGGAGCTGTTTTTT
TRBJ1-2	TRBV7-2	.	.	CASTPEEGPNYGYTF	TGTGCCAGCACCCCAGAGGAGGGCCCGAACTATGGCTACACCTTC
TRBJ2-7	TRBV18	.	TRBD2	CASSTRTSGTQYEQYF	TGTGCCAGCTCAACCCGGACTAGCGGGACCCAATACGAGCAGTACTTC
TRBJ1-1	TRBV20-1	few	.	CSARDYRGKGTEAFF	TGCAGTGCTAGAGATTATCGGGGGAAGGGCACTGAAGCTTTCTTT
TRBJ1-1	TRBV27	few	.	CASRKDRSNTEAFF	TGTGCCAGCAGGAAGGACAGATCGAACACTGAAGCTTTCTTT
TRBJ1-1	TRBV5-6	few	.	CASSWSETEAFF	TGTGCCAGCAGTTGGAGCGAGACTGAAGCTTTCTTT
TRBJ2-5	TRBV6-1	few	.	CASRKTELLGGQETQYF	TGTGCCAGCAGAAAAACCGAGCTTCTCGGGGGACAAGAGACCCAGTACTTC
TRBJ1-2	TRBV7-8	.	.	CASSLGFYQYGYTF	TGTGCCAGCAGCTTAGGATTCTATCAATATGGCTACACCTTC
TRBJ2-1	TRBV10-2	.	.	CASSLYFSNEQFF	TGCGCCAGCAGCCTCTACTTCTCCAATGAGCAGTTCTTC
TRBJ1-5	TRBV12-3/TRBV12-4	few	.	CASGQFNQPQHF	TGTGCCAGCGGACAGTTCAATCAGCCCCAGCATTTT
TRBJ2-5	TRBV23-1	.	.	CASSHRAADEETQYF	TGCGCCAGCAGTCATCGGGCGGCAGATGAAGAGACCCAGTACTTC
TRBJ2-1	TRBV5-1	few	TRBD2	CASSTGLADNEQFF	TGCGCCAGCAGTACGGGACTAGCGGACAATGAGCAGTTCTTC
TRBJ1-1	TRBV12-3/TRBV12-4	few	.	CASSLKGYTEAFF	TGTGCCAGCAGTTTAAAGGGCTACACTGAAGCTTTCTTT
TRBJ1-1	TRBV7-9	.	.	CASSFLTRRTNTEAFF	TGTGCCAGCAGCTTTCTGACGCGGAGAACGAACACTGAAGCTTTCTTT
TRBJ1-5	TRBV5-1	few	.	CASSRDGVNSNQPQHF	TGCGCCAGCAGCCGCGACGGAGTCAATAGCAATCAGCCCCAGCATTTT
TRBJ1-5	TRBV20-1	many	TRBD1	CSAIRQGKVNQPQHF	TGCAGTGCTATTCGACAGGGGAAAGTCAATCAGCCCCAGCATTTT
TRBJ1-2	TRBV3-1	.	TRBD1	CASSQDYGTGTGYTF	TGTGCCAGCAGCCAAGATTACGGGACAGGCACCGGCTACACCTTC
TRBJ2-7	TRBV15	.	.	CATSRDTGSSYEQYF	TGTGCCACCAGCAGAGACACTGGGAGCTCCTACGAGCAGTACTTC
TRBJ2-1	TRBV12-3/TRBV12-4	.	TRBD2	CASSLTSATSREQFF	TGTGCCAGCAGTTTGACTAGCGCCACGTCACGGGAGCAGTTCTTC
TRBJ1-2	TRBV5-5	.	.	CASILSPVLDGYTF	TGTGCCAGCATCCTCTCCCCAGTTTTGGATGGCTACACCTTC
TRBJ2-2	TRBV6-2/TRBV6-3	.	.	CASSYLQPGELFF	TGTGCCAGCAGTTACCTTCAGCCCGGGGAGCTGTTTTTT
TRBJ2-5	TRBV6-6	few	.	CASSYQYQETQYF	TGTGCCAGCAGTTATCAGTACCAAGAGACCCAGTACTTC
TRBJ1-5	TRBV7-8	.	.	CASSAGTGPALGPQHF	TGTGCCAGCAGCGCGGGAACGGGACCGGCTTTAGGGCCCCAGCATTTT
TRBJ2-1	TRBV7-8	few	TRBD2	CASSLAETAGGKDYEQFF	TGTGCCAGCAGCTTAGCCGAGACGGCGGGAGGTAAAGATTATGAGCAGTTCTTC
TRBJ1-1	TRBV5-1	.	.	CASSFSFNTEAFF	TGCGCCAGCAGCTTTTCCTTCAACACTGAAGCTTTCTTT
TRBJ2-1	TRBV14	.	.	CASSHSGHNEQFF	TGTGCCAGCAGCCATTCGGGACACAATGAGCAGTTCTTC
TRBJ1-5	TRBV18	few	.	CASSPPSRGGNQPQHF	TGTGCCAGCTCACCACCGAGTAGGGGAGGCAATCAGCCCCAGCATTTT
TRBJ2-1	TRBV12-3/TRBV12-4	few	TRBD2	CASSLWTSGSYEQFF	TGTGCCAGCAGTTTATGGACTAGCGGGAGCTATGAGCAGTTCTTC
TRBJ2-6	TRBV6-2/TRBV6-3	.	.	CASSYSSTGANVLTF	TGTGCCAGCAGTTACTCCAGCACTGGGGCCAACGTCCTGACTTTC